Shown below are 10 T cell receptor beta chains from a single sample sequenced in a study of T cell responses to AZD1222 COVID-19 vaccine. The protocol was immunoSEQ multiplex PCR, while the TCRdb copy is restricted to in-frame clones and leaves out a portion. The profile shows about 140,000 clones, roughly 92% of them singletons. The sequences come from peripheral blood, collected on day 0 of AZD1222 vaccination. All receptors derive from an adult in good health.

The V gene is TRBV27, the J gene TRBJ2-5, with 8 bases matching TRBD2. Germline V gene sequence: CDR1 MNHEY, CDR2 SMNVEV (reference sequence). The CDR3 contains 16 residues. J gave up 4 bases and V 3 bases, and 10 bases lay outside the gene matches. The DNA for the CDR3 is TGTGCCAGCAGTTTGTCACCCCCGGGAGGGGGAGAGACCCAGTACTTC. The encoded protein is CASSLSPPGGGETQYF.

V and J are TRBV5-1 and TRBJ1-3, with D hard to call. V was shortened by 1 base and J by 0 bases, with 8 bases between the two germline ends. This CDR3 is 15 amino acids long. Germline-derived CDR1 and CDR2 are SGHRS and YFSETQ. Here the CDR3 DNA reads TGCGCCAGCAGCTTGCCCAGCGTCTCTGGAAACACCATATATTTT. Translation gives CASSLPSVSGNTIYF. Supplemented by reference TRBV5-1 and TRBJ1-3, the full variable domain reads KAGVTQTPRYLIKTRGQQVTLSCSPISGHRSVSWYQQTPGQGLQFLFEYFSETQRNKGNFPGRFSGRQFSNSRSEMNVSTLELGDSALYLCASSLPSVSGNTIYFGEGSWLTVV.

The chain has TRBV4-1 and TRBJ1-2, with TRBD1 matching over 9 bases. CDR1 is MGHRA, CDR2 YSYEKL, per germline. This CDR3 is 14 amino acids long. V shed 2 bases and J 7 bases; nucleotides not matched to a gene: 5. In nucleotides, the CDR3 is TGCGCCAGCAGCCAACCGGGACAGGGACGTGGCTACACCTTC. It yields the protein CASSQPGQGRGYTF.

The chain is built from TRBV7-2 and TRBJ1-6; D may be TRBD1 (5 bases). There are 16 residues in the CDR3. Germline values: CDR1 SGHTA, CDR2 FQGNSA. Deletions cut 1 base from V and 4 bases from J, with 11 bases between. The CDR3 protein is CASSLGLGQYNSPLHF. The CDR3 bases are TGTGCCAGCAGCTTAGGGCTGGGGCAATATAATTCACCCCTCCACTTT.

The chain carries TRBV7-6 and TRBJ2-5, with 10 bases matching TRBD2. Trimming removed 4 bases from V and 3 bases from J; junction bases left unmatched: 2. The CDR3 is 14 residues long. CDR1 and CDR2 (germline): SGHVS, FNYEAQ. For the CDR3, the DNA is TGTGCCAGCAGCTCCGGACTAGCGGAAGAGACCCAGTACTTC. Translated, it gives CASSSGLAEETQYF.

CDR3 coding DNA: TGTGCCAGCAGTTTCTACAGGGGGGAGGGAAATCAGCCCCAGCATTTT. It encodes CASSFYRGEGNQPQHF. The genes are TRBV6-5 and TRBJ1-5; TRBD1 matches at 8 bases. The junction had 9 bases not matched to a gene; V was cut back by 4 bases and J by 4 bases. Germline values: CDR1 MNHEY, CDR2 SVGAGI. The CDR3 runs to 16 residues.

The CDR3 DNA reads as TGCGCCAGCAGCTTACCCGGTATACGGGGCTACACCTTC. Translated, it gives CASSLPGIRGYTF. This rearrangement joins TRBV5-1 to TRBJ1-2; no firm D call. Trimming took 2 bases from V and 8 from J, leaving 13 bases between them. This CDR3 is 13 amino acids long. Germline CDR1 and CDR2: SGHRS and YFSETQ.

The genes are TRBV5-1 and TRBJ1-4; weak D call: TRBD1 (5 bases). V lost 3 bases to trimming and J lost 3 bases, with 9 bases between them. CDR3 length equals 14 residues. Germline V gene sequence: CDR1 SGHRS, CDR2 YFSETQ. In DNA form, the CDR3 reads TGCGCCAGCAGCTCCGACAGAGCTAATGAAAAACTGTTTTTT. As protein: CASSSDRANEKLFF.

This sequence joins TRBV10-3 and TRBJ2-3; D ambiguous. The CDR3 length is 14 residues. Trimming shortened V by 4 bases and J by 0 bases, and 8 bases separated the two germline ends. Germline CDR1 reads ENHRY; CDR2 reads SYGVKD. For the CDR3, the DNA is TGTGCCATCAGTGTCGATACTAGCACAGATACGCAGTATTTT. This sequence encodes CAISVDTSTDTQYF.

The genes are TRBV29-1 and TRBJ1-4; perhaps TRBD1 as D (6 bases). The germline CDR1 and CDR2 sequences are SQVTM and ANQGSEA. The CDR3 sequence is 14 residues long. Trimming stripped 6 bases from V and 2 bases from J, with 13 bases between. The CDR3, as DNA: TGCAGCGTCACAGGGCTAGAGACTAATGAAAAACTGTTTTTT. Its protein is CSVTGLETNEKLFF.